This TCR beta chain was profiled in a study of blood T cell repertoires in COVID-19. As for the study in general: There were acute and convalescent COVID-19 samples, and they came from the United States, Italy and Spain. PBMCs, B-cell-depleted T cells, or T cells were the source of the cDNA or gDNA that made up the material.

This CDR3 has 14 amino acids. V was shortened by 1 base and J by 2 bases, with 6 bases between the two germline ends. CDR1 and CDR2 (germline): SGHRS, YFSETQ. Per the original data handling: Using reference gene primer amplification, nucleated cell counts were estimated. Using immunoSEQ multiplex PCR, the repertoire was profiled, and TCRdb retains in-frame clones only, with some absent. V and J calls and clone size are those listed in that table; D and trimming were worked out from the DNA. The profile shows more than 110,000 clones, roughly 85% of them singletons. The TCR comes from a man aged 55 to 70 with acute or convalescent COVID-19. The rearrangement joins TRBV5-1 to TRBJ1-4; D may be TRBD1 (6 bases). What was sequenced was peripheral blood. The CDR3 loop reads CASSLTGTNEKLFF. The DNA for the CDR3 is TGCGCCAGCAGCTTGACAGGGACTAATGAAAAACTGTTTTTT.